The T cell receptor beta chain under discussion was sequenced for a study of T cells in localized non-small cell lung cancer. Study-level points and caveats: A median of about 60 of the top 100 tumor clones appeared in adjacent lung, which was paired and uninvolved.

Worth noting for this clone: What it binds is unknown.

V lost 5 bases, J lost 1 base, and 14 bases lay in between. CDR1 and CDR2 from the germline V gene are MNHGY and SAAAGT. The CDR3 loop spans 15 amino acids. Some clones are missing from TCRdb's copy, which holds only in-frame ones; the method was immunoSEQ multiplex PCR. The sample carries about 1,100 clones, approximately 25% recorded once. The receptor was derived from a woman aged 35-75 years with stage I squamous cell lung carcinoma. The starting material was normal lung tissue next to the tumor, obtained before any cancer treatment. The chain combines TRBV6-8 with TRBJ2-5; D ambiguous. CDR3 amino acids: CASSTAHGSQETQYF. CDR3 in DNA: TGTGCCAGCAGTACCGCCCACGGGTCCCAAGAGACCCAGTACTTC.